This T cell receptor beta chain was captured in a study of T cells expressing NK-cell markers. After re-calling the 5' RACE reads, TCRdb lists one entry per CDR3 protein, DNA absent. Its listing shows 500,000 to 700,000 distinct CDR3 sequences. Germline V gives CDR1 SQVTM, CDR2 ANQGSEA. The CDR3 has 16 residues. Material for sequencing was blood T cells: a sorted CD56 or NKG2C T cell subset, CD4+ or CD8+ T cells, or bulk PBMC T cells (not recorded which). This receptor was taken from a man between 18 and 29 years old in good health. The gene calls are TRBV29-1 and TRBJ2-1. CDR3 amino acids: CSVEGLEILDYNEQFF.